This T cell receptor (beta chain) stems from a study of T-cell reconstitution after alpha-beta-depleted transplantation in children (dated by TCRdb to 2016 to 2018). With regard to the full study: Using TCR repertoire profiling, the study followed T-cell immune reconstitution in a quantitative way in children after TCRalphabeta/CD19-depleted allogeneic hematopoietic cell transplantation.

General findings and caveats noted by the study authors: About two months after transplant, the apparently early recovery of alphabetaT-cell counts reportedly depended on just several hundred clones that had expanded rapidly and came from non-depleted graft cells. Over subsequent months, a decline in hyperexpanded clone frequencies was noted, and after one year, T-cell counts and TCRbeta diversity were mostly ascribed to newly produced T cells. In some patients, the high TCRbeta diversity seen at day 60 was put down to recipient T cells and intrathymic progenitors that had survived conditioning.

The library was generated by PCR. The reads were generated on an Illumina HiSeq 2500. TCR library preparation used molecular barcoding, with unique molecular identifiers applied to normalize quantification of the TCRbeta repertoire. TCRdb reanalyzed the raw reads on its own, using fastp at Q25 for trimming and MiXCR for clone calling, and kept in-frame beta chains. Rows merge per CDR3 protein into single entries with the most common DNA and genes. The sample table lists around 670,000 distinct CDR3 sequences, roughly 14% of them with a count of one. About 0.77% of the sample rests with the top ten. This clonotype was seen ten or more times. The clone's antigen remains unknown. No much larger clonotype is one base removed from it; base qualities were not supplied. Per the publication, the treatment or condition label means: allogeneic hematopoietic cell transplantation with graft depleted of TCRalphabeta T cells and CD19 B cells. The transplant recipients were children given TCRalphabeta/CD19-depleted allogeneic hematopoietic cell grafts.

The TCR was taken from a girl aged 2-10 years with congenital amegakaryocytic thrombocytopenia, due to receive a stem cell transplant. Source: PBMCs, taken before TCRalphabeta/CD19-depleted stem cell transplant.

The DNA sequence reads TGCAGCGTCGCTACAGGGCGGTACACTGAAGCTTTCTTT. This encodes CSVATGRYTEAFF. The sequence links TRBV29-1 to TRBJ1-1; a tentative D call is TRBD1 (6 bases match). The germline ends are 14 bases apart after V is trimmed by 6 bases and J by 3 bases. The germline V gene gives CDR1 as SQVTM and CDR2 as ANQGSEA. Measured from the cysteine to the phenylalanine, the CDR3 is 13 residues long. Here the CDR3 DNA is all that survives: 39 bases in frame from base 1.